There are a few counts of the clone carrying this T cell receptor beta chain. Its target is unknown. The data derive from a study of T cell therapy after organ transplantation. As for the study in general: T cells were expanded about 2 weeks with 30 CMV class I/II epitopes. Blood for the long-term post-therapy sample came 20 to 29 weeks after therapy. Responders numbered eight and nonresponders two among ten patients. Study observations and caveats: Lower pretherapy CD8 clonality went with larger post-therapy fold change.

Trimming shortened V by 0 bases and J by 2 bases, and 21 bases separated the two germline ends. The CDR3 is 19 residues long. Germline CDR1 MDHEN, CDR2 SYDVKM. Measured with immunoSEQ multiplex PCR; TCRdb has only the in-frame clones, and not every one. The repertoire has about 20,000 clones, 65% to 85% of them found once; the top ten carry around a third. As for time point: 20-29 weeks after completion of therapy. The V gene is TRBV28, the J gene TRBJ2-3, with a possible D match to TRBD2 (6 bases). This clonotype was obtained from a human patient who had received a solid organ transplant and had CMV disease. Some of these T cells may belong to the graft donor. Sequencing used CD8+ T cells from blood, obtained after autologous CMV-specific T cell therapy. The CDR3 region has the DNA TGTGCCAGCAGTTTATGGCCCCACCTGTGGGGGACTGACACAGATACGCAGTATTTT. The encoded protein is CASSLWPHLWGTDTDTQYF.